This T cell receptor beta chain was recorded in a study of cytotoxic CD8 clonotypes in ibrutinib-treated CLL. With 0 bases removed from V and 8 bases from J, the gap between germline ends came to 8 bases. The CDR3 loop spans 12 amino acids. Germline-derived CDR1 and CDR2 are LNHNV and YYDKDF (reference sequence). As to this clone: Other DNA sequences in the same sample also yield this CDR3.

Clones were read by immunoSEQ multiplex PCR, and TCRdb kept only the in-frame ones, dropping some. Of about 200,000 clones in the sample, around 70% were seen once. This specimen was PBMCs, taken after 24 months of ibrutinib treatment. The chain combines TRBV15 with TRBJ2-7; D ambiguous. The origin of this receptor is a human donor with chronic lymphocytic leukemia. In DNA form, the CDR3 reads TGTGCCACCAGCAGAGATCAAGTGCAGCAGTACTTC. It yields the protein CATSRDQVQQYF.